Reported below is one T cell receptor (beta chain). Germline-derived CDR1 and CDR2 are MNHEY and SVGAGI. The CDR3 sequence is 14 residues long. V gave up 6 bases and J gave up 4 bases; unmatched junction bases: 7. Clones were sequenced by immunoSEQ multiplex PCR, and TCRdb holds only the in-frame ones, with some missing. The data show 68,000 or so clones, approximately 89% seen once. The data were taken from a study of blood T cell repertoires in COVID-19. This clonotype was obtained from a man aged 45-60 years with active COVID-19. The sequencing sample was made of peripheral blood. This chain links TRBV6-5 with TRBJ2-5, with TRBD2 identical over 8 bases. The CDR3 DNA follows: TGTGCCAGCAGGCCAGCGGGGGCCGGAGAGACCCAGTACTTC. Translation gives CASRPAGAGETQYF.